The T cell receptor beta chain under discussion was sequenced for a study of spatial heterogeneity in lung cancer. Study background: Strong correlation was found between tumor-region TCR transcript counts and a T cell module score from matched bulk RNA-seq. Study results and caveats: The number of expanded tumor alpha and beta chains correlated with mutation number.

The sample holds many counts of this clonotype. Antigen unknown. Every TCR cDNA molecule carried a tag that served as a unique molecular identifier. TCRdb analysed the 5' RACE reads with MiXCR anew, one entry per CDR3 protein. The repertoire has about 11,000 distinct CDR3 sequences, 5.1% of them found once; the top ten carry roughly 12%. The sample's time point: sample taken at primary tumor resection. Whole RNA, which was extracted from tumor, nontumor lung tissue or frozen PBMC, was sequenced without any cell sorting. Source: lung tumor tissue, taken at surgery. The TCR originated in a male donor with early-stage non-small cell lung cancer.

CDR3 coding DNA: TGTGCCAGCAGCTTGACAGGGTTTCATCAGCCCCAGCATTTT. Its protein is CASSLTGFHQPQHF. The chain employs TRBV7-6 and TRBJ1-5, with TRBD1 matching over 7 bases. Trimming at V came to 3 bases and at J to 5 bases, leaving 4 bases not matched to a gene. Germline-derived CDR1 and CDR2 are SGHVS and FNYEAQ. The CDR3 spans 14 residues.